Shown below are 20 T cell receptor beta chains from a single sample sequenced in a study of beta chain features in type 1 diabetes. General study findings and limits: All four CD4+ subsets from Type 1 diabetes patients carried moderately but significantly shorter TCRB CDR3s.

Isolated RNA was reverse transcribed in full, so expressed TCRB transcripts were sequenced. Only in-frame clones appear in the TCRdb table, and some are missing; sequencing was by immunoSEQ multiplex PCR. Seen here are under 200,000 clones, around a tenth observed once, and the top ten hold more than 0.45%. Antigens for these TCRs are unknown. The sample comprised central memory CD4+ T cells from blood. These receptor sequences come from a man between 25 and 39 years old with type 1 diabetes.

This clone was recorded a few times. V gene TRBV27 combines with J gene TRBJ1-2; 7 bases line up with TRBD1. With V trimmed by 11 bases and J by 6 bases, 9 bases remained unmatched. Germline V gene sequence: CDR1 MNHEY, CDR2 SMNVEV (reference sequence). The CDR3 consists of 12 residues. CDR3 amino acids: CACQGVIDGYTF. CDR3 in DNA: TGTGCCTGTCAGGGGGTGATTGATGGCTACACCTTC.

The genes are TRBV27 and TRBJ1-1, with D unresolved. The CDR3 is 12 residues long. Germline V gene data show CDR1 as MNHEY and CDR2 as SMNVEV (reference sequence). V was clipped by 7 bases and J by 2 bases, with 8 bases between them. DNA for the CDR3: TGTGCCAGCATCAACAGAAACACTGAAGCTTTCTTT. Amino acid sequence: CASINRNTEAFF.

V and J are TRBV5-1 and TRBJ2-2; tentative D call: TRBD2 (5 bases). The CDR3 is 15 residues long. V lost 7 bases, J lost 2 bases, and 15 bases lay in between. CDR1 is SGHRS and CDR2 is YFSETQ in the germline V gene. The CDR3 reads CASARTLGNTGELFF. In DNA, the CDR3 is TGCGCCAGCGCCAGGACTTTAGGAAACACCGGGGAGCTGTTTTTT. The entire variable domain, with the rest obtained from reference TRBV5-1 and TRBJ2-2, is as follows: KAGVTQTPRYLIKTRGQQVTLSCSPISGHRSVSWYQQTPGQGLQFLFEYFSETQRNKGNFPGRFSGRQFSNSRSEMNVSTLELGDSALYLCASARTLGNTGELFFGEGSRLTVL.

This clone was seen a handful of times. J is TRBJ1-2 and V is TRBV21-1; the table names TRBD1, a call not compared with the DNA. TRBV21-1 is noted as a pseudogene. This CDR3 region has 14 residues. The CDR3 DNA reads TGTGCCAGCAGCCTCAGGGGGACTAACTATGGCTACACCTTC. Protein product: CASSLRGTNYGYTF.

The gene calls are TRBV28 and TRBJ2-7; tentatively, D is TRBD2 (5 bases). The germline V gene has CDR1 MDHEN and CDR2 SYDVKM. The V end was cut by 6 bases, the J end by 1 base, with 13 bases between. This CDR3 contains 14 residues. The CDR3 DNA is TGTGCCAGCAGCAGAGGGTTACCTTCCTACGAGCAGTACTTC. Protein: CASSRGLPSYEQYF. Full variable domain (remainder filled in from reference TRBV28 and TRBJ2-7): DVKVTQSSRYLVKRTGEKVFLECVQDMDHENMFWYRQDPGLGLRLIYFSYDVKMKEKGDIPEGYSVSREKKERFSLILESASTNQTSMYLCASSRGLPSYEQYFGPGTRLTVT.

DNA for the CDR3: TGTGCCAGCTACCTAGGTAGTGGTGAAAAACTGTTTTTT. Amino acid sequence: CASYLGSGEKLFF. This chain links TRBV18 with TRBJ1-4, with D hard to call. V was trimmed by 7 bases and J by 7 bases, leaving 13 bases between them. This CDR3 has 13 residues. Germline V gene data show CDR1 as KGHSH and CDR2 as LQKENI.

The chain employs TRBV30 and TRBJ1-5, with D tentatively TRBD1 (6 bases). V lost 0 bases to trimming and J lost 5 bases, with 17 bases between them. Germline V CDR1 and CDR2: GTSNPN, SVGIG (reference sequence). The CDR3 sequence is 16 residues long. The CDR3 reads CAWSVQWGKGDQPQHF. The CDR3 nucleotides are TGTGCCTGGAGTGTACAGTGGGGAAAGGGGGATCAGCCCCAGCATTTT.

This clone was observed a few times. V and J are TRBV5-4 and TRBJ2-2, with D possibly being TRBD2 (7 bases). V gave up 4 bases and J gave up 1 base, with 17 bases separating them. In germline, CDR1 is SGHNT, CDR2 YYREEE (reference sequence). The CDR3 runs to 17 residues. Written as DNA, the CDR3 is TGTGCCAGCAGCCCGAGAGGGGGGGCCTTGAACACCGGGGAGCTGTTTTTT. It specifies CASSPRGGALNTGELFF.

The chain is built from TRBV28 and TRBJ2-7; TRBD2 matches 7 bases. Looked up from germline, CDR1 is MDHEN and CDR2 is SYDVKM. J was trimmed by 2 bases and V by 5 bases; bases with no gene match: 9. The CDR3 runs to 15 residues. The CDR3 sequence is CASSGRVGLTYEQYF. In DNA form, the CDR3 reads TGTGCCAGCAGTGGGAGGGTTGGGTTGACCTACGAGCAGTACTTC.

J is TRBJ2-6 and V is TRBV19; D possibly corresponds to TRBD2 (5 bases). Germline CDR1 and CDR2: LNHDA and SQIVND (reference sequence). V was shortened by 7 bases and J by 1 base, with 11 bases between the two germline ends. The CDR3 is made up of 15 amino acids. The CDR3 DNA follows: TGTGCCAGTACGGGTTGGGAGTCTGGGGCCAACGTCCTGACTTTC. This encodes CASTGWESGANVLTF. Looking up the rest from reference TRBV19 and TRBJ2-6 gives the full variable domain: DGGITQSPKYLFRKEGQNVTLSCEQNLNHDAMYWYRQDPGQGLRLIYYSQIVNDFQKGDIAEGYSVSREKKESFPLTVTSAQKNPTAFYLCASTGWESGANVLTFGAGSRLTVL.

The rearrangement links TRBV6-1 to TRBJ2-6; TRBD1 aligns across 7 bases. The CDR3 has 15 residues. V shed 6 bases, J shed 0 bases, and the junction held 2 bases outside the gene matches. Germline CDR1 is MNHNS and CDR2 is SASEGT. The chain's CDR3 is CASRGQYSGANVLTF. As DNA, the CDR3 is TGTGCCAGCAGGGGACAGTACTCTGGGGCCAACGTCCTGACTTTC.

This clone was observed a handful of times. The chain joins TRBV28 to TRBJ2-5, with TRBD1 identical over 7 bases. This CDR3 spans 14 amino acids. Looked up from germline, CDR1 is MDHEN and CDR2 is SYDVKM. The junction had 9 bases not matched to a gene; V was cut back by 6 bases and J by 5 bases. CDR3 loop: CASRAQGLGETQYF. Here the CDR3 DNA reads TGTGCCAGCAGGGCACAGGGGTTAGGGGAGACCCAGTACTTC.

DNA of the CDR3: TGTGCCACCAGCAGAGAGGCAGGGCAAACATACGAGCAGTACTTC. Translated, it gives CATSREAGQTYEQYF. The rearrangement joins TRBV15 to TRBJ2-7; weak D call: TRBD1 (5 bases). The CDR3 length is 15 residues. V dropped 0 bases and J dropped 4 bases, with 13 bases sitting between them. Germline CDR1 reads LNHNV; CDR2 reads YYDKDF (reference sequence).

The rearrangement uses TRBV28 and TRBJ2-1, with D possibly being TRBD2 (5 bases). The germline gives CDR1 MDHEN, CDR2 SYDVKM. Deletions cut 6 bases from V and 1 base from J, with 7 bases between. The CDR3 covers 13 residues. For the CDR3, the DNA is TGTGCCAGCAGGGGGAGTTCCTACAATGAGCAGTTCTTC. Its protein product is CASRGSSYNEQFF. Full variable domain (remainder filled in from reference TRBV28 and TRBJ2-1): DVKVTQSSRYLVKRTGEKVFLECVQDMDHENMFWYRQDPGLGLRLIYFSYDVKMKEKGDIPEGYSVSREKKERFSLILESASTNQTSMYLCASRGSSYNEQFFGPGTRLTVL.

Only a few counts were recorded for this clone. The chain links TRBV19 to TRBJ2-2; no clear D. CDR1 is LNHDA and CDR2 is SQIVND in the germline V gene (reference sequence). The CDR3 has 15 residues. The V end was cut by 7 bases, the J end by 1 base, with 13 bases between. This CDR3 is CASTIMAWNTGELFF. In DNA form, the CDR3 reads TGTGCCAGTACGATAATGGCTTGGAACACCGGGGAGCTGTTTTTT.

This clone was seen only a few times. The chain combines TRBV28 with TRBJ1-2; 7 bases map to TRBD1. CDR3 length: 15 residues. With 8 bases clipped from V and 4 bases from J, the junction kept 13 bases outside the gene matches. Germline-derived CDR1 and CDR2 are MDHEN and SYDVKM. The CDR3 DNA follows: TGTGCCAGCGCTTATGGAGGGGGCGCGAGCTATGGCTACACCTTC. Translating it yields CASAYGGGASYGYTF.

This chain joins TRBV9 and TRBJ2-7; D might be TRBD2 (5 bases). The CDR3 sequence is 12 residues long. The V end was cut by 3 bases, the J end by 5 bases, with 9 bases between. Germline V gene lookup returns CDR1 SGDLS and CDR2 YYNGEE. CDR3 DNA: TGTGCCAGCAGCGACGGGGTGCACGAGCAGTACTTC. It encodes CASSDGVHEQYF.

The chain links TRBV7-9 to TRBJ2-7, with TRBD1 as a possible D gene (6 bases). There are 15 residues in the CDR3. Germline CDR1 is SEHNR and CDR2 is FQNEAQ (reference sequence). The ends were cut back, 0 bases at V and 4 bases at J, with 13 bases in the middle. In DNA form, the CDR3 reads TGTGCCAGCAGCTTAGCAAGGACAGACCTATACGAGCAGTACTTC. Protein product: CASSLARTDLYEQYF.

This clone was seen a few times. Because the CDR3's place on the DNA is in doubt, the DNA is left out and the CDR3 is given as listed by TCRdb. The genes are TRBV5-6 and TRBJ2-1; the table calls TRBD1, which could not be checked here. The CDR3 has 14 residues if both end residues are counted. Germline V CDR1 and CDR2: SGHDT, YYEEEE. This chain's CDR3 is CASSFWGQGTKGFF.

This clone was seen only a few times. V and J are TRBV29-1 and TRBJ2-7, with D possibly being TRBD2 (7 bases). V was pared by 4 bases and J by 5 bases, with 15 bases between. This CDR3 is built from 13 residues. From germline, CDR1 is SQVTM and CDR2 ANQGSEA. The CDR3 region has the DNA TGCAGCGTTGGGGAGGGGGGCAAGGACGAGCAGTACTTC. Translated, it gives CSVGEGGKDEQYF.